This entry lists 16 T cell receptor beta chains sequenced from one sample in a study of T-cell reconstitution after alpha-beta-depleted transplantation in children. Construction of the TCRbeta library involved unique molecular identifiers. TCRdb recomputed calls from the PCR reads with MiXCR, one row per CDR3 protein. This table holds 540,000 or so distinct CDR3 sequences, more than 20% found once. The specimen comprised PBMCs, mostly from graft donor cells, sampled 360 days after TCRalphabeta/CD19-depleted stem cell transplant. The receptors were sampled from a boy younger than two who had a stem cell transplant for acute myeloid leukemia, so the T cells may come from the graft donor.

The V gene is TRBV6-1, the J gene TRBJ2-6; the D is unclear. This CDR3 comprises 15 residues. Germline CDR1 reads MNHNS; CDR2 reads SASEGT. Trimming pared 5 bases from V and 0 bases from J, leaving 8 bases between. The CDR3 loop reads CASSIWHSGANVLTF. The CDR3 nucleotides are TGTGCCAGCAGTATTTGGCACTCTGGGGCCAACGTCCTGACTTTC.

This clonotype was seen more than once but under ten times. The chain carries TRBV7-2 and TRBJ2-7; 11 bases agree with TRBD1. CDR3 length equals 14 residues. V was pared by 5 bases and J by 5 bases, with 5 bases of the junction left unmatched. The germline V gene has CDR1 SGHTA and CDR2 FQGNSA. CDR3 protein: CASSPDRGRNEQYF. CDR3 in DNA: TGTGCCAGCAGCCCGGACAGGGGGCGAAACGAGCAGTACTTC. Full variable domain (outside the CDR3, taken from reference TRBV7-2 and TRBJ2-7): GAGVSQSPSNKVTEKGKDVELRCDPISGHTALYWYRQSLGQGLEFLIYFQGNSAPDKSGLPSDRFSAERTGGSVSTLTIQRTQQEDSAVYLCASSPDRGRNEQYFGPGTRLTVT.

This clonotype was recorded a few times. The chain is built from TRBV20-1 and TRBJ2-3, with 7 positions matching TRBD2. From germline, CDR1 is DFQATT and CDR2 SNEGSKA (reference sequence). Trimming cost V 6 bases and J 5 bases; bases outside gene matches: 14. The CDR3 totals 15 residues. The CDR3 region is CSAGGSDDRGDTQYF. In DNA, the CDR3 is TGCAGTGCGGGGGGGTCCGACGACCGTGGAGATACGCAGTATTTT.

The CDR3 coding sequence is TGTGCCAGCACCTACCCTGGACCGCCGCAGTTCTTC. Translated: CASTYPGPPQFF. V gene TRBV6-5 combines with J gene TRBJ2-1; D not certain. Trimming left V 7 bases short and J 12 bases short, with 16 bases between. The germline gives CDR1 MNHEY, CDR2 SVGAGI. The CDR3 runs 12 residues.

This clonotype appeared many times. The chain has TRBV7-8 and TRBJ2-1, with a weak D call TRBD1 (5 bases). Trimming removed 6 bases from V and 0 bases from J, with 12 bases in between. The CDR3 runs 15 residues. CDR1 and CDR2 (germline): SGHVS, FQNEAQ. The chain's CDR3 is CASRPDRGSYNEQFF. CDR3 in DNA: TGTGCCAGCAGACCCGACAGAGGCTCCTACAATGAGCAGTTCTTC. Using reference TRBV7-8 and TRBJ2-1 for the parts outside the CDR3, the full variable domain is GAGVSQSPRYKVAKRGQDVALRCDPISGHVSLFWYQQALGQGPEFLTYFQNEAQLDKSGLPSDRFFAERPEGSVSTLKIQRTQQEDSAVYLCASRPDRGSYNEQFFGPGTRLTVL.

This clonotype was counted between two and nine times. The rearrangement joins TRBV11-2 to TRBJ1-2, with unresolved D. Germline V lookup: CDR1 SGHAT, CDR2 FQNNGV. The CDR3 is made up of 13 amino acids. V gave up 0 bases and J gave up 4 bases, with 6 bases separating them. The CDR3 reads CASSLESSYGYTF. The CDR3 DNA follows: TGTGCCAGCAGCTTAGAGAGCAGCTATGGCTACACCTTC.

The chain couples TRBV7-9 to TRBJ2-7, with no clear D. The CDR3 runs to 15 residues. The V gene's germline CDR1 is SEHNR and CDR2 FQNEAQ (reference sequence). Trimming took 1 base from V and 1 from J, leaving 11 bases between them. In nucleotides, the CDR3 is TGTGCCAGCAGCTTAGGTAGCCTTGGTTCCTACGAGCAGTACGTC. Protein product: CASSLGSLGSYEQYV.

This clonotype was counted ten times or more. The chain links TRBV28 to TRBJ2-7; D is perhaps TRBD1 (5 bases). Trimming removed 3 bases from V and 1 base from J, with 10 bases in between. Germline lookup yields CDR1 MDHEN and CDR2 SYDVKM. The CDR3 covers 14 residues. Written as DNA, the CDR3 is TGTGCCAGCAGTTTTTCTCAGGGATCCTACGAGCAGTACGTC. Its protein is CASSFSQGSYEQYV.

The DNA for the CDR3 is TGTGCCAGCTCACCACAGGGGAGAGAGCAGTACGTC. Protein: CASSPQGREQYV. This chain connects TRBV18 to TRBJ2-7; tentatively, D is TRBD1 or TRBD2 (5 bases each). This CDR3 spans 12 amino acids. Looked up from germline, CDR1 is KGHSH and CDR2 is LQKENI. Trimming shortened V by 1 base and J by 7 bases, and 8 bases separated the two germline ends.

The V and J genes are TRBV9 and TRBJ2-3, with a tentative D call TRBD2 (7 bases). V lost 0 bases to trimming and J lost 7 bases, with 15 bases between them. Germline values: CDR1 SGDLS, CDR2 YYNGEE. The CDR3 totals 15 residues. The CDR3 protein is CASSVATRGPNTQYF. The CDR3 coding sequence is TGTGCCAGCAGCGTAGCCACGCGGGGGCCTAATACGCAGTATTTT.

The V gene is TRBV2, the J gene TRBJ1-6; 8 positions match TRBD1. This CDR3 is built from 16 residues. The ends lost 2 bases at V and 7 bases at J; junction bases unmatched: 7. Germline V lookup: CDR1 SNHLY, CDR2 FYNNEI. CDR3 in DNA: TGTGCCAGCAGTGAACGCCGGACAGGGCGGAATTCACCCCTCCACTTT. Its translation is CASSERRTGRNSPLHF.

Ten or more counts support this clonotype. The V gene is TRBV2, the J gene TRBJ2-1, with D uncertain. Germline V gene lookup returns CDR1 SNHLY and CDR2 FYNNEI. The germline V and J ends were trimmed by 2 bases and 2 bases, with 10 bases remaining between them. The CDR3 is made up of 15 amino acids. CDR3 residues: CASSEQETTYNEQFF. In DNA, the CDR3 is TGTGCCAGCAGTGAACAGGAAACTACCTACAATGAGCAGTTCTTC. Together with reference TRBV2 and TRBJ2-1, the CDR3 gives the full variable domain: EPEVTQTPSHQVTQMGQEVILRCVPISNHLYFYWYRQILGQKVEFLVSFYNNEISEKSEIFDDQFSVERPDGSNFTLKIRSTKLEDSAMYFCASSEQETTYNEQFFGPGTRLTVL.

The chain is built from TRBV7-2 and TRBJ2-7; tentative D call: TRBD1 (6 bases). The V end was cut by 5 bases, the J end by 6 bases, with 14 bases between. CDR3 size: 13 residues. Germline assignment: CDR1 SGHTA and CDR2 FQGNSA. In DNA, the CDR3 is TGTGCCAGCAGCAGACACAGGGATTTCGAGCAGTACGTC. Its protein product is CASSRHRDFEQYV.

The CDR3 coding sequence is TGTGCCAGCAGTCAAGGGAGCCGTTGGAGCAATCAGCCCCAGCATTTT. As protein: CASSQGSRWSNQPQHF. The chain joins TRBV7-2 to TRBJ1-5, with unresolved D. The germline CDR1 and CDR2 sequences are SGHTA and FQGNSA. This CDR3 has 16 residues. V dropped 6 bases and J dropped 1 base, with 16 bases sitting between them.

This clonotype has more than one count but fewer than ten. V and J are TRBV7-2 and TRBJ2-1; maybe TRBD2 (6 bases). Trimming took 1 base from V and 12 from J, leaving 13 bases between them. Per the germline V gene, CDR1 is SGHTA and CDR2 is FQGNSA. This CDR3 spans 13 amino acids. DNA for the CDR3: TGTGCCAGCAGCTTAGGAGGAGGGGACTCGCAGTTCTTC. Protein sequence: CASSLGGGDSQFF.

This clonotype came up many times. CDR3 in DNA: TGTGCCAGCAGCTCCCGGACAGGGGGGGGTTCACCCCTCCACTTT. Its translation: CASSSRTGGGSPLHF. The rearrangement links TRBV7-8 to TRBJ1-6; 10 nucleotides align to TRBD1. The CDR3 is 15 residues long. V trimming: 4 bases; J trimming: 9 bases; junction bases outside the gene matches: 6. The germline CDR1 and CDR2 sequences are SGHVS and FQNEAQ.